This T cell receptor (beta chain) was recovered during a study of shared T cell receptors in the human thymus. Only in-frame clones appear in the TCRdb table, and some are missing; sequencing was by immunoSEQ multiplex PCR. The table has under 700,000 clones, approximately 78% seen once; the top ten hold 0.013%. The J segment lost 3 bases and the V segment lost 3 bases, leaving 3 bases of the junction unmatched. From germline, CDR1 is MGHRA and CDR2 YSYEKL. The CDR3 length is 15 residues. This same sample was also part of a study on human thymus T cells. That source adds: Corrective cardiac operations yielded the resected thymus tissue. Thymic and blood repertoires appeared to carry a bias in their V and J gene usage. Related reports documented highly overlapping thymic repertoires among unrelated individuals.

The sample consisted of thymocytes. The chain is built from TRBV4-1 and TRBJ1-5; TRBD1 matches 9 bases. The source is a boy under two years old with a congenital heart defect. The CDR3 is CASSQGQGDNQPQHF. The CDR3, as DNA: TGCGCCAGCAGCCAGGGACAGGGCGACAATCAGCCCCAGCATTTT.